What follows describes a single TCR beta chain. Its specificity is unknown. The sample originates from a study of a mutant IDH1 vaccine in newly diagnosed glioma. Study overall: Onset of vaccination occurred 4-6 weeks following radiotherapy alone, or with temozolomide cycles.

The protocol was immunoSEQ multiplex PCR, while the TCRdb copy is restricted to in-frame clones and leaves out a portion. The repertoire includes 60,000 to 65,000 clones, 75% to 90% of them detected once, and 3.8% sits in the top ten. The time point was: week 47, end of study. Topical imiquimod accompanied each vaccine dose, which consisted of 300 ug of mutant IDH1 20-mer peptide. Trimming pared 6 bases from V and 2 bases from J, leaving 10 bases between. The CDR3 has 14 residues. Per the germline V gene, CDR1 is MNHNS and CDR2 is SASEGT. This receptor was identified in a young man with glioma. The sample in question was PBMCs, obtained from a glioma patient whose treatment included an IDH1 peptide vaccine. V is TRBV6-1 and J is TRBJ2-2, with D uncertain. This CDR3 is CASRRSYNTGELFF. The DNA of the CDR3 is TGTGCCAGCAGAAGGAGTTACAACACCGGGGAGCTGTTTTTT.